These 2 T cell receptor beta chains came from one sample sequenced in a study of CD8 T cells in ankylosing spondylitis. TCRdb called the 5' RACE reads again in MiXCR, with one record for every CDR3 protein. The table includes tens of thousands of distinct CDR3 sequences, roughly 8.8% detected once. Broader study findings: Characteristic of ankylosing spondylitis blood, it appeared, was a TCR beta motif comprising eight highly homologous variants.

The antigens of these receptors remain unknown. The specimen was blood, either unsorted or a sorted T cell fraction (not recorded which). These TCRs come from a male donor with ankylosing spondylitis.

Ten or more counts support this clonotype. The chain recombines TRBV3-1 with TRBJ2-1; TRBD2 aligns across 8 bases. The CDR3 has 15 amino acids. The ends lost 0 bases at V and 3 bases at J; junction bases unmatched: 1. The V gene's germline CDR1 is LGHDT and CDR2 YNNKEL (reference sequence). The CDR3 region has the DNA TGTGCCAGCAGCCAAGATAGCGGGATCTACAATGAGCAGTTCTTC. It translates to CASSQDSGIYNEQFF.

This clonotype was picked up a small number of times. The chain is built from TRBV6-1 and TRBJ2-1, with a weak D call TRBD1 (6 bases). The CDR3 loop spans 13 amino acids. Germline CDR1 MNHNS, CDR2 SASEGT. Deletions cut 8 bases from V and 3 bases from J, with 11 bases between. CDR3 DNA: TGTGCCAGCTCCGACAGGATCTACAATGAGCAGTTCTTC. Its translation is CASSDRIYNEQFF.